Listed here are 29 T cell receptor beta chains from one sample, sequenced in a study of T cells after yellow fever vaccination. From the 5' RACE reads, TCRdb called clonotypes with MiXCR, one entry per CDR3 protein. The data contain 160,000 or so distinct CDR3 sequences, around 7.3% of them singletons. This specimen consisted of CD4+ T cells sorted from PBMCs, obtained 5 to 6 days after the first yellow fever vaccination. These receptor sequences come from a man between 18 and 29 years old who received the YFV17D yellow fever vaccine.

This clonotype was picked up many times. The chain joins TRBV6-5 to TRBJ2-3; D gene uncertain. The CDR3 loop spans 14 amino acids. CDR1 MNHEY and CDR2 SVGAGI come from the germline V gene. The V end was cut by 2 bases, the J end by 4 bases, with 10 bases between. The CDR3 protein is CASSYGLVSDTQYF. The CDR3 DNA follows: TGTGCCAGCAGTTACGGTCTCGTGTCAGATACGCAGTATTTT.

This clonotype was counted ten times or more. This chain links TRBV5-1 with TRBJ1-1, with D possibly matching TRBD1 (5 bases). Trimming left V 4 bases short and J 1 base short, with 26 bases between. The CDR3 consists of 19 residues. Germline CDR1 is SGHRS and CDR2 is YFSETQ. The DNA for the CDR3 is TGCGCCAGCAGCATGGACGGACCGGGACGTAAAGATGGGAACACTGAAGCTTTCTTT. It encodes CASSMDGPGRKDGNTEAFF.

This clonotype appeared many times. J is TRBJ2-5 and V is TRBV9; 10 bases are a match to TRBD1. CDR3 size: 16 residues. V lost 1 base to trimming and J lost 3 bases; unmatched junction nucleotides: 6. CDR1 is SGDLS and CDR2 is YYNGEE in the germline V gene. CDR3 residues: CASSVTTGGLEETQYF. The CDR3 DNA sequence: TGTGCCAGCAGCGTAACGACAGGGGGCTTAGAAGAGACCCAGTACTTC.

In its sample, this clonotype was seen many times. This chain connects TRBV29-1 to TRBJ2-2; D is perhaps TRBD2 (5 bases). Germline lookup yields CDR1 SQVTM and CDR2 ANQGSEA. This CDR3 contains 15 residues. V lost 5 bases and J lost 0, with 13 bases in between. For the CDR3, the DNA is TGCAGCGTTCGAAGCGGACTCGCGAACACCGGGGAGCTGTTTTTT. Translating it yields CSVRSGLANTGELFF.

This clonotype was seen only a few times. This chain connects TRBV5-6 to TRBJ2-7, with 7 positions matching TRBD2. Germline V gene lookup returns CDR1 SGHDT and CDR2 YYEEEE. The ends lost 3 bases at V and 2 bases at J; junction bases unmatched: 5. This CDR3 has 14 residues. This CDR3 reads CASSWTRDPYEQYF. CDR3 bases: TGTGCCAGCAGCTGGACTAGGGATCCCTACGAGCAGTACTTC.

At least ten counts were recorded for this clonotype. V gene TRBV5-1 combines with J gene TRBJ2-1, with 8 positions matching TRBD2. From germline, CDR1 is SGHRS and CDR2 YFSETQ. This CDR3 is 13 amino acids long. V trimming: 4 bases; J trimming: 7 bases; junction bases outside the gene matches: 4. CDR3 sequence (DNA): TGCGCCAGCAGCCCCGGGGGGGCTAATGAGCAGTTCTTC. Protein: CASSPGGANEQFF.

This clonotype was found many times. This chain connects TRBV5-1 to TRBJ2-1; 8 nucleotides align to TRBD2. This CDR3 comprises 16 residues. The germline gives CDR1 SGHRS, CDR2 YFSETQ. Trimming cost V 4 bases and J 3 bases; bases outside gene matches: 9. The CDR3 DNA sequence: TGCGCCAGCAGCCTCGATAGCGGGGAATACTACAATGAGCAGTTCTTC. Amino acid sequence: CASSLDSGEYYNEQFF.

This clonotype has a count of ten or more. This CDR3 is CASSPGANNEQFF. The CDR3 coding sequence is TGTGCCAGCAGCCCGGGGGCAAACAATGAGCAGTTCTTC. The chain has TRBV7-3 and TRBJ2-1; D tentatively reads TRBD1 or TRBD2 (6 bases each). V gave up 5 bases and J gave up 5 bases, with 10 bases separating them. The CDR3 length is 13 residues. Germline V CDR1 and CDR2: SGHTA, FQGTGA.

This clonotype has more than one count but fewer than ten. CDR3 DNA: TGTGCCAGCAGCTTAACTGGGGGGAACACTGAAGCTTTCTTT. Its translation is CASSLTGGNTEAFF. The chain uses TRBV7-3 and TRBJ1-1, with D possibly matching TRBD1 (5 bases). Germline CDR1 SGHTA, CDR2 FQGTGA. V lost 0 bases and J lost 1, with 6 bases in between. This CDR3 comprises 14 residues.

Many counts were recorded for this clonotype. The chain uses TRBV20-1 and TRBJ1-2, with 11 bases identical to TRBD1. The CDR3 consists of 14 residues. Germline V gives CDR1 DFQATT, CDR2 SNEGSKA (reference sequence). J gave up 7 bases and V 2 bases, and 6 bases lay outside the gene matches. For the CDR3, the DNA is TGCAGTGCTAGACCGGGACAGGGGGTCGGTGGCTACACCTTC. This encodes CSARPGQGVGGYTF.

This chain joins TRBV4-2 and TRBJ2-5; 12 nucleotides line up with TRBD2. This CDR3 has 18 amino acids. Germline-derived CDR1 and CDR2 are LGHNA and YNFKEQ. Unmatched junction bases numbered 14, after V lost 4 bases and J lost 5 bases. Here the CDR3 DNA reads TGTGCCAGCAGCCCCATGGGGGGGCTAGCGGGGGGGCAGGAGACCCAGTACTTC. As protein: CASSPMGGLAGGQETQYF.

This clonotype was seen at least ten times. The chain couples TRBV9 to TRBJ2-5; weak D call: TRBD2 (6 bases). Trimming stripped 3 bases from V and 5 bases from J, with 20 bases between. Germline V gene lookup returns CDR1 SGDLS and CDR2 YYNGEE. CDR3 length: 16 amino acids. Here the CDR3 DNA reads TGTGCCAGCAGCGGTGGGGTAGCAGGCGGAGGGGAGACCCAGTACTTC. Translating gives CASSGGVAGGGETQYF. The full variable domain, completed using reference TRBV9 and TRBJ2-5, is DSGVTQTPKHLITATGQRVTLRCSPRSGDLSVYWYQQSLDQGLQFLIQYYNGEERAKGNILERFSAQQFPDLHSELNLSSLELGDSALYFCASSGGVAGGGETQYFGPGTRLLVL.

This clonotype has a count of ten or more. The chain combines TRBV9 with TRBJ1-1, with TRBD1 matching over 10 bases. The CDR3 is 14 residues long. Germline CDR1 is SGDLS and CDR2 is YYNGEE. The V gene end was trimmed by 0 bases and the J gene end by 7 bases; junction bases not matched to a gene: 3. The CDR3 spells CASSVEGQGDEAFF. The DNA of the CDR3 is TGTGCCAGCAGCGTAGAAGGACAGGGGGATGAAGCTTTCTTT.

Only a few counts were recorded for this clonotype. The chain uses TRBV6-5 and TRBJ1-5; D is undetermined. CDR3 length equals 12 residues. CDR1 is MNHEY and CDR2 is SVGAGI in the germline V gene. V was cut by 8 bases and J by 6 bases, with 11 bases left in between. For the CDR3, the DNA is TGTGCCAGCTCGCGGCCTAGTCAGCCCCAGCATTTT. Translation gives CASSRPSQPQHF.

The chain joins TRBV20-1 to TRBJ2-3, with D tentatively TRBD2 (7 bases). Germline V gene data show CDR1 as DFQATT and CDR2 as SNEGSKA (reference sequence). The CDR3 totals 13 residues. Trimming removed 8 bases from V and 6 bases from J, with 18 bases in between. CDR3 bases: TGCAGTCCGGCAGGCGGGGGCAGGGATACGCAGTATTTT. Translation gives CSPAGGGRDTQYF.

This clonotype was observed many times. The chain joins TRBV7-9 to TRBJ2-7, with 9 nucleotides matching TRBD1. V lost 2 bases to trimming and J lost 6 bases; unmatched junction nucleotides: 5. The CDR3 length is 14 residues. Germline assignment: CDR1 SEHNR and CDR2 FQNEAQ (reference sequence). CDR3 in DNA: TGTGCCAGCAGCTTAAACAGGGGGCCGGGCGAGCAGTACGTC. It specifies CASSLNRGPGEQYV.

This clonotype was detected many times. V is TRBV27 and J is TRBJ1-6; no clear D gene. There are 15 residues in the CDR3. Germline V CDR1 and CDR2: MNHEY, SMNVEV (reference sequence). The V gene lost 3 bases and the J gene lost 7 bases, with 13 bases spanning the gap. The CDR3 nucleotides are TGTGCCAGCAGTTTGTTGGCAGGCTCCAATTCACCCCTCCACTTT. This encodes CASSLLAGSNSPLHF.

The chain uses TRBV20-1 and TRBJ1-2; 12 nucleotides line up with TRBD1. Germline values: CDR1 DFQATT, CDR2 SNEGSKA (reference sequence). CDR3 length equals 16 residues. V was pared by 2 bases and J by 3 bases, with 7 bases of the junction left unmatched. CDR3 residues: CSARLGTGGDDYGYTF. In DNA, the CDR3 is TGCAGTGCTAGACTCGGGACAGGGGGCGATGACTATGGCTACACCTTC.

This clonotype was observed many times. This chain joins TRBV3-1 and TRBJ2-1; D is undetermined. Trimming stripped 1 base from V and 10 bases from J, with 14 bases between. This CDR3 comprises 14 residues. CDR1 is LGHDT, CDR2 YNNKEL, per germline (reference sequence). The CDR3 region is CASSQALLDPEQFF. The DNA of the CDR3 is TGTGCCAGCAGCCAAGCCCTTTTAGACCCGGAGCAGTTCTTC.

The chain uses TRBV11-3 and TRBJ2-3; D unclear. The germline CDR1 and CDR2 sequences are SGHNT and YENEEA. Deletions cut 3 bases from V and 0 bases from J, with 10 bases between. The CDR3 consists of 15 residues. This chain's CDR3 is CASSLASDSTDTQYF. CDR3 nucleotide sequence: TGTGCCAGCAGCTTGGCGTCGGATAGCACAGATACGCAGTATTTT. Full variable domain (outside the CDR3, taken from reference TRBV11-3 and TRBJ2-3): EAGVVQSPRYKIIEKKQPVAFWCNPISGHNTLYWYLQNLGQGPELLIRYENEEAVDDSQLPKDRFSAERLKGVDSTLKIQPAELGDSAVYLCASSLASDSTDTQYFGPGTRLTVL.

This clonotype was found a few times. The chain joins TRBV19 to TRBJ1-5; D may be TRBD1 (6 bases). This CDR3 contains 13 residues. V was pared by 8 bases and J by 6 bases, with 14 bases between. CDR1 and CDR2 (germline): LNHDA, SQIVND (reference sequence). The CDR3 reads CASGQSAAQPQHF. CDR3 sequence (DNA): TGTGCCAGTGGACAGAGTGCAGCTCAGCCCCAGCATTTT.

In its sample, this clonotype was seen a few times. One end of the junction varies from germline; a read error may be responsible. The J gene is TRBJ1-2, the V gene TRBV7-2; D is undetermined. The CDR3 loop spans 12 amino acids. Germline V gene lookup returns CDR1 SGHTA and CDR2 FQGNSA. CDR3 in amino acids: CASSDYLADMNF. In DNA, the CDR3 is TGTGCCAGCAGCGATTACCTGGCAGATATGAACTTC.

This clonotype was seen only a few times. The rearrangement uses TRBV20-1 and TRBJ1-1; 8 nucleotides agree with TRBD1. V lost 5 bases and J lost 5; bases outside the gene matches: 7. CDR1 is DFQATT and CDR2 is SNEGSKA in the germline V gene (reference sequence). CDR3 length: 13 amino acids. CDR3 DNA: TGCAGTGCTCAAACAGGGGGAAGGACTGAAGCTTTCTTT. Protein sequence: CSAQTGGRTEAFF.

This clonotype was detected many times. The chain links TRBV4-2 to TRBJ2-1, with a tentative D call TRBD2 (6 bases). Germline values: CDR1 LGHNA, CDR2 YNFKEQ. The V end was cut by 2 bases, the J end by 2 bases, with 10 bases between. The CDR3 covers 15 residues. CDR3 DNA: TGTGCCAGCAGCCAAAGGCCGGGGGCCTACAATGAGCAGTTCTTC. It is translated as CASSQRPGAYNEQFF.

This chain links TRBV7-2 with TRBJ2-5; D is perhaps TRBD2 (6 bases). Between the trimmed V and J ends, which lost 1 base and 7 bases, there was a span of 19 bases. The germline gives CDR1 SGHTA, CDR2 FQGNSA. The CDR3 has 16 residues. CDR3 protein: CASSLVGGAGQGTQYF. The CDR3, as DNA: TGTGCCAGCAGCTTAGTCGGGGGAGCGGGTCAGGGGACCCAGTACTTC.

This clonotype was seen repeatedly, ten times or more. This chain joins TRBV6-2 or TRBV6-3 and TRBJ2-3; 9 nucleotides match TRBD2. This CDR3 is built from 13 residues. Germline V gene sequence: CDR1 MNHEY, CDR2 SVGEGT. V was clipped by 5 bases and J by 10 bases; unmatched bases: 7. The chain's CDR3 is CASSDLIAGAQYF. In DNA, the CDR3 is TGTGCCAGCAGTGACTTAATAGCGGGGGCGCAGTATTTT.

This clonotype was recorded at least ten times. CDR3 DNA sequence: TGTGGACCCCCGGGGCCTATAGTCAATGAGCAGTTCTTC. Translating gives CGPPGPIVNEQFF. The rearrangement links TRBV2 to TRBJ2-1; either TRBD1 or TRBD2 may supply D (5 bases each). Germline loops: CDR1 SNHLY, CDR2 FYNNEI. The CDR3 covers 13 residues. Using reference TRBV2 and TRBJ2-1 for the parts outside the CDR3, the full variable domain is EPEVTQTPSHQVTQMGQEVILRCVPISNHLYFYWYRQILGQKVEFLVSFYNNEISEKSEIFDDQFSVERPDGSNFTLKIRSTKLEDSAMYFCGPPGPIVNEQFFGPGTRLTVL.

This clonotype was seen many times. V is TRBV4-3 and J is TRBJ1-4; D is possibly TRBD1 (5 bases). Germline V lookup: CDR1 LGHNA, CDR2 YSLEER. The CDR3 totals 20 residues. Trimming left V 3 bases short and J 3 bases short, with 26 bases between. Written as DNA, the CDR3 is TGCGCCAGCAGCCATGATGCCCGGACACAATTCTCTCTCTCTAATGAAAAACTGTTTTTT. Its translation is CASSHDARTQFSLSNEKLFF.

This clonotype is a singleton in its sample. The chain links TRBV7-8 to TRBJ1-6; maybe TRBD1 (5 bases). The V gene lost 10 bases and the J gene lost 9 bases, with 19 bases spanning the gap. CDR3 length: 14 residues. Per the germline V gene, CDR1 is SGHVS and CDR2 is FQNEAQ. CDR3 region: CAIRPRVLFSPLHF. CDR3 nucleotides: TGTGCCATCAGACCCAGGGTCCTATTTTCACCCCTCCACTTT.